In its sample, the clone carrying this T cell receptor (beta chain) was seen a few times. Its antigen is currently unknown. The sample is drawn from a study of blood T cells in healthy people across ages. For the study at large: Every two T cells gave about one barcoded beta molecule via template switching. Whole-study results and caveats: Relative to aged donors, long-lived donors carried more naive CD4+ cells and displayed higher diversity. Unknown CMV status may confound age-related changes in expanded clones.

Per germline, CDR1 MNHNS and CDR2 SASEGT. The V and J ends lost 5 bases and 3 bases respectively, with 23 bases between them. The CDR3 covers 19 residues. A sample-barcoded 5' primer and a J-beta primer mix were used in a second PCR of about 6 to 12 cycles. A template-switch adaptor with 12 random nucleotides tagged each cDNA molecule. TCRdb re-called the 5' RACE reads through MiXCR, storing one row per CDR3 protein. The data hold around 1,900,000 distinct CDR3 sequences, with about 39% observed a single time. The TCR sequence derives from a human donor in good health. What was sequenced was blood. The chain couples TRBV6-1 to TRBJ1-6; tentative D call: TRBD1 (6 bases). The CDR3 here is CASSRRHRHTRGYNSPLHF. Here the CDR3 DNA reads TGTGCCAGCAGTAGACGACACCGCCACACCAGGGGCTATAATTCACCCCTCCACTTT.